This TCR beta chain was obtained from a study of STAT5B mutations in CD4+ large granular lymphocyte leukemia. Study as a whole: The CDR3 'QG' motif was associated with a particular HLA allele among healthy donors. Overall study findings and caveats: The CD4+ versus CD8+ T-LGLL clonality difference may reflect limited sample size. Without putative leukemic clones, patient CD4-sorted repertoires remained more clonal than healthy CD4+ repertoires.

Turning to this clone: Its antigen is currently unknown.

Original data processing: Lowest detectable productive clonotype frequency was 2.59 x 10-5. The protocol was immunoSEQ multiplex PCR, while the TCRdb copy is restricted to in-frame clones and leaves out a portion. For V, J and clone size, that table is used; D and trimming come from the DNA. The table lists more than 30,000 clones, 85% to 90% of them singletons. V lost 5 bases and J lost 13, with 20 bases in between. This CDR3 is built from 13 residues. Looked up from germline, CDR1 is MNHEY and CDR2 is SVGAGI. The receptor was isolated from a human donor in good health. The genes are TRBV6-5 and TRBJ1-2, with D possibly being TRBD1 (5 bases). The sample comprised CD4+ T cells from blood buffy coats. CDR3 sequence: CASSRDSNGRSTF. CDR3 nucleotides: TGTGCCAGCAGTCGCGACAGCAATGGTAGAAGCACCTTC.